Detailed here is one T cell receptor beta chain. This sample was taken from a study of Ad26.COV2.S vaccination and SARS-CoV-2 variants. Treatment in this sample: roughly 20 received Ad26.COV2.S at low or high dose, single or two shots; a few received placebo; per-sample allocation not given. It was on day 63 after the first vaccine or placebo injection that samples were taken. Cohort 1b enrolled adults aged 18-55 years in Boston. The protocol was immunoSEQ multiplex PCR, while the TCRdb copy is restricted to in-frame clones and leaves out a portion. The table has about 320,000 clones, around 83% seen once. Germline CDR1 LNHDA, CDR2 SQIVND (reference sequence). V gave up 2 bases and J gave up 0 bases; unmatched junction bases: 13. The CDR3 runs to 19 residues.

The sample here was peripheral blood, taken in a trial of Ad26.COV2.S vaccine versus placebo. This chain uses TRBV19 with TRBJ2-3, with TRBD2 matching over 8 bases. This sequence originates from a person aged 18-60 years who received the Ad26.COV2.S COVID-19 vaccine or a placebo. CDR3 amino acids: CASSIRWHGGAASTDTQYF. CDR3 coding DNA: TGTGCCAGTAGTATAAGGTGGCACGGGGGGGCTGCTAGCACAGATACGCAGTATTTT.